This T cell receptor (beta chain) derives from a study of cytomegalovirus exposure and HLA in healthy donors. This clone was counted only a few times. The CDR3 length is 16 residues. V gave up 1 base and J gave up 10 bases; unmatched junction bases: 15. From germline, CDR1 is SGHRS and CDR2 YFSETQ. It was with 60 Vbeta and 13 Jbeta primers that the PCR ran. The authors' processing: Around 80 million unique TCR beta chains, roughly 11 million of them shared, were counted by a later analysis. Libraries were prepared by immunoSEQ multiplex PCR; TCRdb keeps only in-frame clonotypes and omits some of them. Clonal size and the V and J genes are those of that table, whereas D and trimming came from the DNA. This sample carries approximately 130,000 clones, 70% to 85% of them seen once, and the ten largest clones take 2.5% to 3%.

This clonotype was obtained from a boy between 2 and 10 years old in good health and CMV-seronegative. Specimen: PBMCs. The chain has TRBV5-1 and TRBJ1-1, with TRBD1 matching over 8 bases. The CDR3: CASSLLSGGGPWGAFF. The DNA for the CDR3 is TGCGCCAGCAGCTTGTTATCAGGGGGCGGCCCGTGGGGAGCTTTCTTT.